Sequencing of this T cell receptor (beta chain) was carried out in a study of blood T cell repertoires in COVID-19. Assay: immunoSEQ multiplex PCR; the TCRdb copy retains only in-frame clones and omits some. This table holds 150,000 to 200,000 clones, about 75% found once. The CDR3 extends over 14 amino acids. V was trimmed by 6 bases and J by 1 base, leaving 12 bases between them. Germline V lookup: CDR1 SEHNR, CDR2 FQNEAQ (reference sequence). This TCR came from a woman between 65 and 79 years old with acute or convalescent COVID-19. The chain links TRBV7-9 to TRBJ1-1, with TRBD1 as a possible D gene (5 bases). Material: peripheral blood. The CDR3 spells CASSNGGSNTEAFF. CDR3 in DNA: TGTGCCAGCAGTAACGGGGGTTCGAACACTGAAGCTTTCTTT.